This record covers a single T cell receptor beta chain. Its antigen is unknown. CD45RO negativity and positive selection for CCR7 defined naive CD8 cells, a population that excluded terminally differentiated effector memory CD45RA+ cells. The donors were all Caucasian adults (living in Nashville, Tennessee). This CDR3 comprises 15 residues. Germline values: CDR1 WNHNN, CDR2 SYGVQD (reference sequence). Trimming removed 2 bases at V and 2 bases at J, with 13 bases between. The entry originates in a study of shared clonotypes between healthy human individuals. TCRdb's copy holds only in-frame clones and misses some; the assay was immunoSEQ multiplex PCR. The table lists about 1,900,000 clones, around 96% of them singletons. Study-level results: Non-shared clonotypes displayed generation probabilities falling below those of clonotypes present in all four donors.

This rearrangement joins TRBV10-1 to TRBJ2-7; D is undetermined. Sequenced input: naive CD8+ T cells sorted from blood. This receptor was identified in a man aged 18 to 35 in good health. The CDR3 DNA is TGCGCCAGCAGTGAGGGTATTAACCCCACCTACGAGCAGTACTTC. Amino acid sequence: CASSEGINPTYEQYF.